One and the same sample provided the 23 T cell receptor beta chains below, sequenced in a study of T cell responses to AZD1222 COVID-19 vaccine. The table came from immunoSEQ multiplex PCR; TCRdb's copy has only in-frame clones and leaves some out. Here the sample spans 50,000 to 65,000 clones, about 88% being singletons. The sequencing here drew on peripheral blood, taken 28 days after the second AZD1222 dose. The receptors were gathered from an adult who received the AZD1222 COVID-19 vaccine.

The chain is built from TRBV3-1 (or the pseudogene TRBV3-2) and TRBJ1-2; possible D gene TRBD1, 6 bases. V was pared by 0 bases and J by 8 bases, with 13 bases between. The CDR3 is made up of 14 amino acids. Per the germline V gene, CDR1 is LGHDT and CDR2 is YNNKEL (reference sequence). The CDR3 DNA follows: TGTGCCAGCAGCCAAGATCTGGGGGCCAAGGGCTACACCTTC. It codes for CASSQDLGAKGYTF.

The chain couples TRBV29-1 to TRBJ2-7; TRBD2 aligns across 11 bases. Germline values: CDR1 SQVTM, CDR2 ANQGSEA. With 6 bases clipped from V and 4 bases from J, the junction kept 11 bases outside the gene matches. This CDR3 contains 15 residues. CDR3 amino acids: CSVEVAGGDIYEQYF. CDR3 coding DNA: TGCAGCGTGGAGGTAGCGGGAGGGGATATTTACGAGCAGTACTTC.

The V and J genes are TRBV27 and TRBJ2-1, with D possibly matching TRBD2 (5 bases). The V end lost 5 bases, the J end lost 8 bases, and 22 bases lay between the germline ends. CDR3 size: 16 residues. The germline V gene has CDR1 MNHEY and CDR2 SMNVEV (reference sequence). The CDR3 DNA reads TGTGCCAGCAGTCCTATTCGTCCCTCACTAGTGGATGAGCAGTTCTTC. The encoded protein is CASSPIRPSLVDEQFF.

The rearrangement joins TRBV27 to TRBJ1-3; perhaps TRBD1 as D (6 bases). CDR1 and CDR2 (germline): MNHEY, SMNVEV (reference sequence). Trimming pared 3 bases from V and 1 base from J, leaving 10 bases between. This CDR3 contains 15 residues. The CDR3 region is CASSFRGASGNTIYF. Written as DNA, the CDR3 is TGTGCCAGCAGTTTCCGGGGGGCGTCTGGAAACACCATATATTTT.

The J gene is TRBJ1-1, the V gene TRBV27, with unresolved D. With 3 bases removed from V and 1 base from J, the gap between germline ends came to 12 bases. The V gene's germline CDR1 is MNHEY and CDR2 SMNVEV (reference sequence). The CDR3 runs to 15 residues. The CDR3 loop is CASSFFPSKNTEAFF. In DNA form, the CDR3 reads TGTGCCAGCAGTTTTTTCCCCAGCAAGAACACTGAAGCTTTCTTT.

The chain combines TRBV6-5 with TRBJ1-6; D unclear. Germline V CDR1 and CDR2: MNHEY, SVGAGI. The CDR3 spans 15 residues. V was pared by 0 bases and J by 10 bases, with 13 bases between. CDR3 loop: CASSYSMDPGSPLHF. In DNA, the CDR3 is TGTGCCAGCAGTTACTCGATGGACCCGGGGTCACCCCTCCACTTT.

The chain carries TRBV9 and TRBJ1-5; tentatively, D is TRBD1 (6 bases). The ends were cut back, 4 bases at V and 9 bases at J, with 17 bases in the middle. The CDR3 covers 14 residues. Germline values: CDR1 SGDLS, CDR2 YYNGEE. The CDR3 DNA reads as TGTGCCAGCAGCCTGCCGGGGGCGCAAGGGCCCCAGCATTTT. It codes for CASSLPGAQGPQHF.

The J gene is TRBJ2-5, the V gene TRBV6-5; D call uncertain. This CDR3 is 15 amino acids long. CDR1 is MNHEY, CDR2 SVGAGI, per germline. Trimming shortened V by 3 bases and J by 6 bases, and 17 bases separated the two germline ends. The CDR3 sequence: CASSYWGSRIQTQYF. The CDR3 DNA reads TGTGCCAGCAGTTATTGGGGTTCGAGGATTCAGACCCAGTACTTC.

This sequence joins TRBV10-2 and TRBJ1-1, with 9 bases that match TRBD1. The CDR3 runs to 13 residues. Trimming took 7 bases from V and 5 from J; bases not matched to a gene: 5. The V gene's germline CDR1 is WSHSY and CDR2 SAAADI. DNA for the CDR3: TGCGCCAGCAAACAGGGGGCCGGAACTGAAGCTTTCTTT. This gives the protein CASKQGAGTEAFF.

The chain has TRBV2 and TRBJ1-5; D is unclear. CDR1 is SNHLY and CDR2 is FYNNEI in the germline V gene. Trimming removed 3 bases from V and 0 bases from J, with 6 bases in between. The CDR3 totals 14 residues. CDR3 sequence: CASSDSHSNQPQHF. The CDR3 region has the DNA TGTGCCAGCAGTGACAGCCATAGCAATCAGCCCCAGCATTTT.

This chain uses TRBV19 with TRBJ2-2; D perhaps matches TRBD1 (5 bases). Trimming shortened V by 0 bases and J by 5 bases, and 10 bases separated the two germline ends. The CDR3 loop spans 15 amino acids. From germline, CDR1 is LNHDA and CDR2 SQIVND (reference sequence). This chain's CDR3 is CASSIDRAGTGELFF. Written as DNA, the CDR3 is TGTGCCAGTAGTATAGACAGGGCAGGTACCGGGGAGCTGTTTTTT.

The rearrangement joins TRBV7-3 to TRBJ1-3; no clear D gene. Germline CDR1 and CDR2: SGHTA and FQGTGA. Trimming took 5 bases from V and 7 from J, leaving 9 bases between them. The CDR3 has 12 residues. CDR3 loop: CASSPIANTIYF. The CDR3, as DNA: TGTGCCAGCAGCCCAATTGCGAACACCATATATTTT.

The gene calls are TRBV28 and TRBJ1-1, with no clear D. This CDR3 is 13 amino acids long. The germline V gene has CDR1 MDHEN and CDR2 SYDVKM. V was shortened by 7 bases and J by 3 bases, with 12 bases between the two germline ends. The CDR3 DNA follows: TGTGCCAGCACCCTTCAAAGGGACACTGAAGCTTTCTTT. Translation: CASTLQRDTEAFF.

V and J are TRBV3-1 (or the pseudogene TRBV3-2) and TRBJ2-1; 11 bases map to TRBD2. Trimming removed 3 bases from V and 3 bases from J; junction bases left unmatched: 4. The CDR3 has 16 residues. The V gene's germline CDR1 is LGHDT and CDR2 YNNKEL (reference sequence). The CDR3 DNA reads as TGTGCCAGCAGCCAGTTCCTAGCGGGGGGCTACAATGAGCAGTTCTTC. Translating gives CASSQFLAGGYNEQFF.

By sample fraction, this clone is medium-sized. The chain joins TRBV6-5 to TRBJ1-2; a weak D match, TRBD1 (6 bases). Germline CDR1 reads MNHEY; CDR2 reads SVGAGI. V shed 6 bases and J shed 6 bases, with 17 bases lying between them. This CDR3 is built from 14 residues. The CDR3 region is CASSPWSGAHGYTF. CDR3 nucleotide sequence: TGTGCCAGCAGCCCATGGTCGGGGGCCCATGGCTACACCTTC.

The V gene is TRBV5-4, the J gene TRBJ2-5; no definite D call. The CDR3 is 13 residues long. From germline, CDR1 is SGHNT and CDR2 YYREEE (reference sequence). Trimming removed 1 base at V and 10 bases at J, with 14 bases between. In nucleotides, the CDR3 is TGTGCCAGCAGCTTGACCGGTTATAGAAGCCAGTACTTC. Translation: CASSLTGYRSQYF. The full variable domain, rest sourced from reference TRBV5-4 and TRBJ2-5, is ETGVTQSPTHLIKTRGQQVTLRCSSQSGHNTVSWYQQALGQGPQFIFQYYREEENGRGNFPPRFSGLQFPNYSSELNVNALELDDSALYLCASSLTGYRSQYFGPGTRLLVL.

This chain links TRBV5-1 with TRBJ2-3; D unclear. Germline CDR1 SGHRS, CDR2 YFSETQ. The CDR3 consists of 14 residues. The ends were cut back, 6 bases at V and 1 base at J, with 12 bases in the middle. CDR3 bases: TGCGCCAGCAAAACAGCCTCGGGCACAGATACGCAGTATTTT. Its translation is CASKTASGTDTQYF. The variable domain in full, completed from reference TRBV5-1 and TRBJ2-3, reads KAGVTQTPRYLIKTRGQQVTLSCSPISGHRSVSWYQQTPGQGLQFLFEYFSETQRNKGNFPGRFSGRQFSNSRSEMNVSTLELGDSALYLCASKTASGTDTQYFGPGTRLTVL.

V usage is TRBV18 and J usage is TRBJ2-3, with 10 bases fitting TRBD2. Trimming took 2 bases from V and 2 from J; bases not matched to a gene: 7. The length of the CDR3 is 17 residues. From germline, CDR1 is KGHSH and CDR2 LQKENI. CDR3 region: CASSPKVGLADTDTQYF. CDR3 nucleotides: TGTGCCAGCTCACCAAAAGTCGGACTAGCGGACACAGATACGCAGTATTTT.

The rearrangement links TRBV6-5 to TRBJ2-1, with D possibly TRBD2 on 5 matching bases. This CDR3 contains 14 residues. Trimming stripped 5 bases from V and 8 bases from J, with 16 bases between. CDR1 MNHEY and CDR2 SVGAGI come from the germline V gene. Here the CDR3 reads CASSRFHPDYEQFF. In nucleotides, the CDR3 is TGTGCCAGCAGTCGGTTCCATCCGGACTATGAGCAGTTCTTC.

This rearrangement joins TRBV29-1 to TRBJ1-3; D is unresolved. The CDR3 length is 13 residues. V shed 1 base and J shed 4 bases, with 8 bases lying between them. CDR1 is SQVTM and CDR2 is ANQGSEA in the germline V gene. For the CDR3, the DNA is TGCAGCGTTGAAGCCCAGAGGGGAAACACCATATATTTT. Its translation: CSVEAQRGNTIYF. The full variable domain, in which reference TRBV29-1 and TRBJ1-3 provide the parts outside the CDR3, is SAVISQKPSRDICQRGTSLTIQCQVDSQVTMMFWYRQQPGQSLTLIATANQGSEATYESGFVIDKFPISRPNLTFSTLTVSNMSPEDSSIYLCSVEAQRGNTIYFGEGSWLTVV.

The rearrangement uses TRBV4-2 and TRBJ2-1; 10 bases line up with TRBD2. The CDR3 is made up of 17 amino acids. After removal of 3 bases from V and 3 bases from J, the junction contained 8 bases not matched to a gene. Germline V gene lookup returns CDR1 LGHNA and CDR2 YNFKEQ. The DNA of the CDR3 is TGTGCCAGCAGCCACCCACTAGCGGGGTTACTCTACAATGAGCAGTTCTTC. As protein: CASSHPLAGLLYNEQFF.

DNA for the CDR3: TGTGCCAGCAGGGGACTCTACGAGCAGTACTTC. Protein product: CASRGLYEQYF. The chain couples TRBV14 to TRBJ2-7; TRBD2 is a possible D gene (6 bases). The CDR3 has 11 amino acids. V was cut by 6 bases and J by 3 bases, with 6 bases left in between. CDR1 and CDR2 (germline): SGHDN, FVKESK.

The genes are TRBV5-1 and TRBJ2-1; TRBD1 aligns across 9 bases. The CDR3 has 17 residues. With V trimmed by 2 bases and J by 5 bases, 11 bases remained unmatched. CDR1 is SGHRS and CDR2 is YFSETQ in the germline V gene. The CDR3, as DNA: TGCGCCAGCAGCTTCACCGGGACAGGGTATGGGAACAATGAGCAGTTCTTC. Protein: CASSFTGTGYGNNEQFF.